The clone carrying this TCR beta chain was seen repeatedly, ten times or more. TCR beta CDR3 region amplification was performed from RNA transcripts. Carried out on the TCR CDR3, a first-round RT-PCR used the HTBI primer set. TCRdb ran MiXCR on the multiplex PCR reads and lists one entry per CDR3 protein. The table has under 700,000 distinct CDR3 sequences, about a sixth seen once. Germline V CDR1 and CDR2: KGHDR, SFDVKD. Trimming took off 4 bases at V and 6 bases at J, with 19 bases between the two ends. The CDR3 totals 16 residues. Exclusion of a patient resulted from uncontrolled infection, other autoimmune disease, pregnancy or lactation. The sample originates from a study of T cells in Graves' hyperthyroidism and ophthalmopathy.

The chain couples TRBV24-1 to TRBJ2-3; no reliable D call. Sequenced: blood. The receptor's source is a woman aged 18 to 35 with Graves' hyperthyroidism. Here the CDR3 reads CATSDRERPETDTQYF. The CDR3 DNA reads as TGTGCCACCAGTGACCGAGAACGTCCGGAGACCGATACGCAGTATTTT.